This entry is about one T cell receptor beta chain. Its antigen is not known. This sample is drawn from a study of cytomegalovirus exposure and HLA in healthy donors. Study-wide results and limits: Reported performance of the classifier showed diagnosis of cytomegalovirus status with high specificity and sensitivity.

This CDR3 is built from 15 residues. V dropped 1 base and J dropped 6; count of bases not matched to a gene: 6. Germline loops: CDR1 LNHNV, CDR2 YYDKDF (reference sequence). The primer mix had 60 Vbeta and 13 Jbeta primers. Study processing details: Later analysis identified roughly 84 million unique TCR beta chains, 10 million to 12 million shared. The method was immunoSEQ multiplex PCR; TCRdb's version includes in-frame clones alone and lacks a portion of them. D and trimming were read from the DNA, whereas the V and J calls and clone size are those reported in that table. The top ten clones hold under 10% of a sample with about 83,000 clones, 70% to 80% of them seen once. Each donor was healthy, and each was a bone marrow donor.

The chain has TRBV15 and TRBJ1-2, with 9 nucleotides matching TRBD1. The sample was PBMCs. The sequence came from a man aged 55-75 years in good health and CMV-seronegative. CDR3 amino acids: CATSRGTGESHGYTF. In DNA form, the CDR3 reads TGTGCCACCAGCAGAGGGACAGGGGAATCACATGGCTACACCTTC.